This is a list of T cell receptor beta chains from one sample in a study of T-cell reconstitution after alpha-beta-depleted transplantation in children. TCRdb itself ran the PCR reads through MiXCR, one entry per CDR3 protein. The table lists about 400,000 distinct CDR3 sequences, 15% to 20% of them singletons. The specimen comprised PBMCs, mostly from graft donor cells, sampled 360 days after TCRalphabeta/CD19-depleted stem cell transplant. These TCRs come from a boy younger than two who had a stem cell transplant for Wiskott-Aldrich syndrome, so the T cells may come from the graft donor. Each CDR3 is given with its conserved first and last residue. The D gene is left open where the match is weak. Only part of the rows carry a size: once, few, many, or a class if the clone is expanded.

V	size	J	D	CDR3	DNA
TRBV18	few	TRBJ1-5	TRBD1	CASSPLDRGRQPQHF	TGTGCCAGCTCACCCTTGGACAGGGGGCGTCAGCCCCAGCATTTT
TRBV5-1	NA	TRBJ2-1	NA	CASSQGSLGSYNEQFF	TGCGCCAGCAGCCAGGGTAGTCTTGGCTCCTACAATGAGCAGTTCTTC
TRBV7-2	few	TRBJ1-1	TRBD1	CASSLAGTGSMNTEAFF	TGTGCCAGCAGCTTAGCCGGGACAGGGAGTATGAACACTGAAGCTTTCTTT
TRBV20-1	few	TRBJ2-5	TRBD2	CSAATGTSGGLETQYF	TGCAGTGCTGCTACCGGGACTAGCGGGGGGCTTGAGACCCAGTACTTC
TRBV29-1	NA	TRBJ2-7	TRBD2	CSVAGTSGRSSYEQYF	TGCAGCGTTGCCGGGACTAGCGGGAGAAGCTCCTACGAGCAGTACTTC
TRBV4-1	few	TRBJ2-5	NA	CASSQEGWVGRAEETQYF	TGCGCCAGCAGCCAAGAAGGATGGGTCGGCAGGGCTGAGGAGACCCAGTACTTC
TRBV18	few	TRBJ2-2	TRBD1	CASSPRGTGLNTGELFF	TGTGCCAGCTCACCACGTGGGACAGGGTTGAACACCGGGGAGCTGTTTTTT
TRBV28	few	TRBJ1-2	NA	CASLTLYGYTF	TGTGCCAGCTTGACACTTTATGGCTACACCTTC
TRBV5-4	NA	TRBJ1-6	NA	CASSSGDSPLHF	TGTGCCAGCAGCTCAGGGGATTCACCCCTCCACTTT
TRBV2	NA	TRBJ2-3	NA	CAISTWGTDTQYF	TGTGCCATCTCGACCTGGGGCACAGATACGCAGTATTTT
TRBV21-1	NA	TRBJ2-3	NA	CASSKLHQAGATDTQYF	TGTGCCAGCAGCAAACTCCACCAAGCGGGAGCCACAGATACGCAGTATTTT
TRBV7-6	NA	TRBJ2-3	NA	CASSLAGHDGDTQYF	TGTGCCAGCAGCTTAGCGGGCCACGACGGTGATACGCAGTATTTT
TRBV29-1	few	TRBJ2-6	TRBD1	CSVGQAGANVLTF	TGCAGCGTGGGACAGGCTGGGGCCAACGTCCTGACTTTC
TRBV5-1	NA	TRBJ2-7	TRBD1	CASSLAGTGVGEQYF	TGCGCCAGCAGCTTGGCCGGGACAGGGGTTGGCGAGCAGTACTTC
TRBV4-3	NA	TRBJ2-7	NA	CASSQEFSYEQYF	TGCGCCAGCAGCCAAGAGTTCTCCTACGAGCAGTACTTC
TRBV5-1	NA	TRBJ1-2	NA	CASSLAGGEHGYTF	TGCGCCAGCAGCTTGGCCGGAGGGGAGCATGGCTACACCTTC
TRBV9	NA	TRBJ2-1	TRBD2	CASSVLAGGWDEQFF	TGTGCCAGCAGCGTGCTAGCGGGAGGGTGGGATGAGCAGTTCTTC
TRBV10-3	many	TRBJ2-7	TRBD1	CAISERTGGREQYF	TGTGCCATCAGTGAGAGGACAGGGGGTAGAGAGCAGTACTTC
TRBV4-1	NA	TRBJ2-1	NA	CASSPAGNNEQFF	TGCGCCAGCAGCCCGGCCGGGAACAATGAGCAGTTCTTC
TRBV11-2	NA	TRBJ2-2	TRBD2	CASSSGTSGRFANTGELFF	TGTGCCAGCAGCTCGGGGACTAGCGGAAGGTTCGCGAACACCGGGGAGCTGTTTTTT
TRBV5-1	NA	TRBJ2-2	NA	CASSLSPGPENGELFF	TGCGCCAGCAGCTTATCACCGGGACCCGAGAATGGGGAGCTGTTTTTT
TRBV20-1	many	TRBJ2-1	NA	CSARGRNYNEQFF	TGCAGTGCTAGGGGCCGCAATTACAATGAGCAGTTCTTC
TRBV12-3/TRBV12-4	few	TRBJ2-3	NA	CASSLKSQRSTDTQYF	TGTGCCAGCAGTTTAAAGTCCCAGCGGAGCACAGATACGCAGTATTTT
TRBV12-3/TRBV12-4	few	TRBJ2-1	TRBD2	CAVGLAGGSSYNEQFF	TGTGCCGTGGGACTAGCGGGAGGAAGCTCCTACAATGAGCAGTTCTTC
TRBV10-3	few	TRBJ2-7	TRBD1	CAISKGQGAVGEQYF	TGTGCCATCAGTAAGGGACAGGGGGCTGTAGGCGAGCAGTACTTC
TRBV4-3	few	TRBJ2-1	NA	CASSTGPYNSYDEQFF	TGCGCCAGCAGTACCGGGCCTTATAACTCTTACGATGAGCAGTTCTTC